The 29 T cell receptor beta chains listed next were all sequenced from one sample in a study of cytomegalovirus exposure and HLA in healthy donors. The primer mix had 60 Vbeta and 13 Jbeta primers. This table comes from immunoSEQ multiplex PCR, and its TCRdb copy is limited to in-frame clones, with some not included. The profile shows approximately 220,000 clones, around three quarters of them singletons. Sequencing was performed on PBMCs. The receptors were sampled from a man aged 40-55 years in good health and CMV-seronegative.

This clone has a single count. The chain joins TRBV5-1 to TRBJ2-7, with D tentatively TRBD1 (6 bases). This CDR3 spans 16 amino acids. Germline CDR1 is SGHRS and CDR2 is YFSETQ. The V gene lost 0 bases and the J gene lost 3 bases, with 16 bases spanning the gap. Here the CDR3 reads CASSLALAGAYYEQYF. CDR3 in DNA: TGCGCCAGCAGCTTGGCCTTGGCAGGGGCCTACTACGAGCAGTACTTC.

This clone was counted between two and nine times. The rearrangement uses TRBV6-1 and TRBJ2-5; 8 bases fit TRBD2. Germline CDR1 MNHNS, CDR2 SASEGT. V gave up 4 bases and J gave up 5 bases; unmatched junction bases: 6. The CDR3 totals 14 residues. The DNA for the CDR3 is TGTGCCAGCAGTGGGCGGGGGGCGCTTGAGACCCAGTACTTC. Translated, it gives CASSGRGALETQYF.

The CDR3 nucleotides read TGTGCCAGCAGCTTGGGGGCTACTGAAGCTTTCTTT. Amino acids: CASSLGATEAFF. The chain has TRBV7-8 and TRBJ1-1, with D perhaps TRBD1 (6 bases). CDR3 length: 12 residues. V was trimmed by 3 bases and J by 5 bases, leaving 7 bases between them. Germline V gene sequence: CDR1 SGHVS, CDR2 FQNEAQ.

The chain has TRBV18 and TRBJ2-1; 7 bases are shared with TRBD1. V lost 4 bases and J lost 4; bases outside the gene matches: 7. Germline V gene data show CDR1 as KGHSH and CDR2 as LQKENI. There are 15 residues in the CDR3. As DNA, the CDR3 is TGTGCCAGCTCACGCCGGGACAGCTTATACAATGAGCAGTTCTTC. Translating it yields CASSRRDSLYNEQFF.

The CDR3 DNA sequence: TGTGCCAGCAGCTCGTCGCAGGACAGGGTCATCTATGGCTACACCTTC. It is translated as CASSSSQDRVIYGYTF. The genes are TRBV7-8 and TRBJ1-2; 8 positions agree with TRBD1. This CDR3 is 16 amino acids long. The V gene end was trimmed by 4 bases and the J gene end by 4 bases; junction bases not matched to a gene: 11. The V gene's germline CDR1 is SGHVS and CDR2 FQNEAQ.

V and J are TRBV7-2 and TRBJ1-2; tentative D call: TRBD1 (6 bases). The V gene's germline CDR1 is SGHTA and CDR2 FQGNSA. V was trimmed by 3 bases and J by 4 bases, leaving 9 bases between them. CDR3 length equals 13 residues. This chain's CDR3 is CASSFRGLYGYTF. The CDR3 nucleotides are TGTGCCAGCAGCTTCAGGGGTCTCTATGGCTACACCTTC.

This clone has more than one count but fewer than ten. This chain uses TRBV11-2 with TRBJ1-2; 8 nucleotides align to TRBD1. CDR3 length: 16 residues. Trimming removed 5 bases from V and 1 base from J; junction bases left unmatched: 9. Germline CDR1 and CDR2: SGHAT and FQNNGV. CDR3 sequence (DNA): TGTGCCAGCAGCGAGAACCTAGGACAGGGTAACTATGGCTACACCTTC. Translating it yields CASSENLGQGNYGYTF.

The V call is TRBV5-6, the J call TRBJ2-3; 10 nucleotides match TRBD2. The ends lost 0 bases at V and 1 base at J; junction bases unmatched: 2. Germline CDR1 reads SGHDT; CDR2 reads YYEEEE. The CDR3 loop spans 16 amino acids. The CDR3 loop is CASSLVAGGRTDTQYF. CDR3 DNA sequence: TGTGCCAGCAGCTTGGTAGCGGGGGGACGCACAGATACGCAGTATTTT.

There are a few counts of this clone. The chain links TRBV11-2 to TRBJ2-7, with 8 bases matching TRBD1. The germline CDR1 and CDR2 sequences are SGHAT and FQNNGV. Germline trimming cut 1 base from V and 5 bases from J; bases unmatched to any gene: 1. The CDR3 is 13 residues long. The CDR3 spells CASSLAGGHEQYF. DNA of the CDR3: TGTGCCAGCAGCTTAGCAGGGGGCCACGAGCAGTACTTC.

CDR3 DNA sequence: TGTGCCAGCAGCCCGGGACTAGCGGGAGTTATTGAGCAGTTCTTC. This encodes CASSPGLAGVIEQFF. The J gene is TRBJ2-1, the V gene TRBV7-6; 14 bases line up with TRBD2. The V gene end was trimmed by 5 bases and the J gene end by 9 bases; junction bases not matched to a gene: 6. The germline V gene encodes CDR1 SGHVS and CDR2 FNYEAQ. This CDR3 is built from 15 residues.

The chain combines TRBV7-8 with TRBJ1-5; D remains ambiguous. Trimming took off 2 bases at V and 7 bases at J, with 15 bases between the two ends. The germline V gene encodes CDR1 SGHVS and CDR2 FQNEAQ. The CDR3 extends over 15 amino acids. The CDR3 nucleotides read TGTGCCAGCAGCTTAAAGGAGGGCGGACGACAGCCCCAGCATTTT. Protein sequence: CASSLKEGGRQPQHF. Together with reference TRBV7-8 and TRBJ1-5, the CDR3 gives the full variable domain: GAGVSQSPRYKVAKRGQDVALRCDPISGHVSLFWYQQALGQGPEFLTYFQNEAQLDKSGLPSDRFFAERPEGSVSTLKIQRTQQEDSAVYLCASSLKEGGRQPQHFGDGTRLSIL.

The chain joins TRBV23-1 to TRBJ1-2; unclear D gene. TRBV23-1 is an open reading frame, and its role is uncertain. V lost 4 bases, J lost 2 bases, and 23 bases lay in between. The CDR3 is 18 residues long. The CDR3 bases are TGCGCCAGCAGTCCCACCAGTGAGGATCCCGATTTAAACTATGGCTACACCTTC. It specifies CASSPTSEDPDLNYGYTF.

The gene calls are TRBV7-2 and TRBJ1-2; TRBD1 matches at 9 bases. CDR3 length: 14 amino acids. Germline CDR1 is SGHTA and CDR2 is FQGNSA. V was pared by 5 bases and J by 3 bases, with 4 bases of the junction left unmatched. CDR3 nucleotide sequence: TGTGCCAGCAGCACTTGGACAGGGGACTATGGCTACACCTTC. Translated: CASSTWTGDYGYTF.

The DNA for the CDR3 is TGCGCCAGCAGCTCAACTGAATCTTACGAGCAGTACTTC. As protein: CASSSTESYEQYF. This chain uses TRBV5-1 with TRBJ2-7, with D uncertain. This CDR3 has 13 amino acids. Germline V CDR1 and CDR2: SGHRS, YFSETQ. V was trimmed by 3 bases and J by 4 bases, leaving 11 bases between them.

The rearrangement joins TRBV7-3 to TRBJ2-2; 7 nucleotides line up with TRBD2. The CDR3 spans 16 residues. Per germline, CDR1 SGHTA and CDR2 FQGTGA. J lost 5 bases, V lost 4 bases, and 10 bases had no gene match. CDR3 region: CASSSHPAGYTGELFF. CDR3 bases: TGTGCCAGCAGCTCCCACCCAGCGGGATATACCGGGGAGCTGTTTTTT.

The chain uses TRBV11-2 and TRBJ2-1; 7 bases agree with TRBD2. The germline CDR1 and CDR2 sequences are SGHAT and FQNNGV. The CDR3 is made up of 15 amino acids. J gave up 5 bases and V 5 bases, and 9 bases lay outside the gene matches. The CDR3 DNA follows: TGTGCCAGCAGCCCACTGCGGGAGAACCACAATGAGCAGTTCTTC. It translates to CASSPLRENHNEQFF.

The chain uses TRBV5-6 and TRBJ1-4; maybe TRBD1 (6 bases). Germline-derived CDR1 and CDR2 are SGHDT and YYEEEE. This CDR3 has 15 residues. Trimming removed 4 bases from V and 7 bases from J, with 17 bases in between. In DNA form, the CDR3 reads TGTGCCAGCAGCAGTAAAGGGGGTGTGGGTGAAAAACTGTTTTTT. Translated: CASSSKGGVGEKLFF.

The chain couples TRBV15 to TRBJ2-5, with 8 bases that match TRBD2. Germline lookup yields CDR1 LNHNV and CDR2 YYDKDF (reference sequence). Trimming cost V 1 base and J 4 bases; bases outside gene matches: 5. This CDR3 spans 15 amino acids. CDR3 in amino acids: CATSRAGGPLETQYF. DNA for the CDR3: TGTGCCACCAGCAGAGCGGGGGGGCCCTTAGAGACCCAGTACTTC.

CDR3 DNA: TGTGCCACCCTCGCGGATGCTAGCGGGGGCGCAAAGGCCAAAAACATTCAGTACTTC. The encoded protein is CATLADASGGAKAKNIQYF. V gene TRBV19 combines with J gene TRBJ2-4, with TRBD2 matching over 10 bases. Germline values: CDR1 LNHDA, CDR2 SQIVND (reference sequence). Unmatched junction bases numbered 19, after V lost 10 bases and J lost 1 base. This CDR3 comprises 19 residues.

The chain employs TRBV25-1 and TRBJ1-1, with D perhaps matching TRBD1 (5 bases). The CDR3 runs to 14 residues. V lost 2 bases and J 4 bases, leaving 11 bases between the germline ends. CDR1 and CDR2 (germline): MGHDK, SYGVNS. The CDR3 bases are TGTGCCAGCAGTGAACTGGGGAGGGGCACTGAAGCTTTCTTT. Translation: CASSELGRGTEAFF.

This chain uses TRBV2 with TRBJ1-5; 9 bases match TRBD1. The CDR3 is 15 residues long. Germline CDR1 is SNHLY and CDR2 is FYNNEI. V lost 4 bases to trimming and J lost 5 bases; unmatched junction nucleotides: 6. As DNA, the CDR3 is TGTGCCAGCAGTGTTGAACAGGGGGCGGATCAGCCCCAGCATTTT. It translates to CASSVEQGADQPQHF.

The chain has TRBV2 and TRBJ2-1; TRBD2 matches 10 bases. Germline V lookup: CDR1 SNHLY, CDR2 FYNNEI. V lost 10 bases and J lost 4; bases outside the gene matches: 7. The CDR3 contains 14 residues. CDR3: CAIPGTSAYNEQFF. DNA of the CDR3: TGTGCCATCCCCGGGACTAGCGCGTACAATGAGCAGTTCTTC.

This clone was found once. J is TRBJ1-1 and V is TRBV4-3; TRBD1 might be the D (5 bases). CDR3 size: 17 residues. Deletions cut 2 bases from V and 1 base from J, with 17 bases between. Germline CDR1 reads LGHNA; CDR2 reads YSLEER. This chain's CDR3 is CASSQFLTGLTNTEAFF. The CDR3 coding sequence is TGCGCCAGCAGCCAATTTCTAACGGGACTTACGAACACTGAAGCTTTCTTT.

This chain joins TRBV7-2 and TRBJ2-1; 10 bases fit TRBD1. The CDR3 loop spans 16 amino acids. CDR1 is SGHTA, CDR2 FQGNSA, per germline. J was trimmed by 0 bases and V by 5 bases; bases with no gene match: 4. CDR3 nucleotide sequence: TGTGCCAGCAGCGCGAGGACAGGGGGCTCCTACAATGAGCAGTTCTTC. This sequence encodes CASSARTGGSYNEQFF. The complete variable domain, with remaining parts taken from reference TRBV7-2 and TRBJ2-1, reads GAGVSQSPSNKVTEKGKDVELRCDPISGHTALYWYRQSLGQGLEFLIYFQGNSAPDKSGLPSDRFSAERTGGSVSTLTIQRTQQEDSAVYLCASSARTGGSYNEQFFGPGTRLTVL.

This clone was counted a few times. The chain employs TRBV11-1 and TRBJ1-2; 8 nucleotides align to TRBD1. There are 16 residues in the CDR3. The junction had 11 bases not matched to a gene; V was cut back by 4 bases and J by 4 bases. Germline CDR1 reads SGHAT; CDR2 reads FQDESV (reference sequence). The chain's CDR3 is CASSSQGESGSYGYTF. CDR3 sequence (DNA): TGTGCCAGCAGCTCACAGGGGGAAAGCGGAAGCTATGGCTACACCTTC.

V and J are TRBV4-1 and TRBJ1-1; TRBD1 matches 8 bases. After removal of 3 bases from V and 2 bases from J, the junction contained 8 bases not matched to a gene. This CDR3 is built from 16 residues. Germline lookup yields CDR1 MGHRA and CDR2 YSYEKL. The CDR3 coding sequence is TGCGCCAGCAGCCAGGACCTGGACAGGGAAAACACTGAAGCTTTCTTT. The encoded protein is CASSQDLDRENTEAFF.

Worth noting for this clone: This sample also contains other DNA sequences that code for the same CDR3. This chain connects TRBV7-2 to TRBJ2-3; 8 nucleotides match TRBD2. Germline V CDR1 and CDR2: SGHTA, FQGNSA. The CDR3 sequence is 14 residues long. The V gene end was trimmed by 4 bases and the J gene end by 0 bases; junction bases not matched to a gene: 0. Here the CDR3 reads CASSSSGSTDTQYF. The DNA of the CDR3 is TGTGCCAGCAGCTCTAGCGGGAGCACAGATACGCAGTATTTT.

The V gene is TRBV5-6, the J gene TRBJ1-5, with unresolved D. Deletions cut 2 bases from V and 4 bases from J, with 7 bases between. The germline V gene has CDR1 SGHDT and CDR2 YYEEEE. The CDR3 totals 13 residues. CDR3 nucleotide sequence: TGTGCCAGCAGCTTATCGCGTAATCAGCCCCAGCATTTT. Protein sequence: CASSLSRNQPQHF.

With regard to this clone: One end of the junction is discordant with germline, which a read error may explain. CDR3 sequence: CAWGEGPSMDF. In nucleotides, the CDR3 is TGTGCCTGGGGGGAGGGACCTAGCATGGACTTC. This sequence joins TRBV5-4 and TRBJ2-7; TRBD2 aligns across 7 bases. The germline gives CDR1 SGHNT, CDR2 YYREEE (reference sequence). This CDR3 is 11 amino acids long.